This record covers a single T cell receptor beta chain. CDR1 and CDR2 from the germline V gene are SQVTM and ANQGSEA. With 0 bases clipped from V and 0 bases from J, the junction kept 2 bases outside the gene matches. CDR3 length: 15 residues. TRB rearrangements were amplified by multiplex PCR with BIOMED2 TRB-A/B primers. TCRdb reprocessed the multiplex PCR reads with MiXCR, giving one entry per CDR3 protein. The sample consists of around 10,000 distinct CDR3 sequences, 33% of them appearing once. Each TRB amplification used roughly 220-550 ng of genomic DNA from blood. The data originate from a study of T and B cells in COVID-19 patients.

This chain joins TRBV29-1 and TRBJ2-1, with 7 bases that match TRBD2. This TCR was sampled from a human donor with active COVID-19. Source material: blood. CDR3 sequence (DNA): TGCAGCGTTGAAGACGGCGGGGGCTCCTACAATGAGCAGTTCTTC. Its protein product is CSVEDGGGSYNEQFF.